The present T cell receptor (beta chain) was sequenced within a study of blood T cells in healthy people across ages. For the second PCR, which ran for 7 to 11 cycles, a sample-barcoded 5' primer and a J-beta primer mix were used. TCRdb reanalysed the 5' RACE reads using MiXCR and keeps one entry per CDR3 protein. The data contain about 650,000 distinct CDR3 sequences, approximately 31% of them singletons. Many counts were recorded for this clonotype. The antigen is undetermined. V was trimmed by 0 bases and J by 5 bases, leaving 8 bases between them. The CDR3 extends over 14 amino acids. The germline CDR1 and CDR2 sequences are LGHNA and YSLEER. Samples had at least 6.5 million PBMCs isolated from them. With each sample, at least 5 micrograms of total RNA were extracted. Overall study results and limits: Relative to aged donors, long-lived donors carried more naive CD4+ cells and displayed higher diversity.

Sequencing input: blood. This clonotype was obtained from an elderly woman in good health. The genes are TRBV4-3 and TRBJ1-5; TRBD1 is a possible D gene (5 bases). The CDR3 protein is CASSQDAGYQPQHF. In DNA, the CDR3 is TGCGCCAGCAGCCAAGATGCAGGGTATCAGCCCCAGCATTTT.